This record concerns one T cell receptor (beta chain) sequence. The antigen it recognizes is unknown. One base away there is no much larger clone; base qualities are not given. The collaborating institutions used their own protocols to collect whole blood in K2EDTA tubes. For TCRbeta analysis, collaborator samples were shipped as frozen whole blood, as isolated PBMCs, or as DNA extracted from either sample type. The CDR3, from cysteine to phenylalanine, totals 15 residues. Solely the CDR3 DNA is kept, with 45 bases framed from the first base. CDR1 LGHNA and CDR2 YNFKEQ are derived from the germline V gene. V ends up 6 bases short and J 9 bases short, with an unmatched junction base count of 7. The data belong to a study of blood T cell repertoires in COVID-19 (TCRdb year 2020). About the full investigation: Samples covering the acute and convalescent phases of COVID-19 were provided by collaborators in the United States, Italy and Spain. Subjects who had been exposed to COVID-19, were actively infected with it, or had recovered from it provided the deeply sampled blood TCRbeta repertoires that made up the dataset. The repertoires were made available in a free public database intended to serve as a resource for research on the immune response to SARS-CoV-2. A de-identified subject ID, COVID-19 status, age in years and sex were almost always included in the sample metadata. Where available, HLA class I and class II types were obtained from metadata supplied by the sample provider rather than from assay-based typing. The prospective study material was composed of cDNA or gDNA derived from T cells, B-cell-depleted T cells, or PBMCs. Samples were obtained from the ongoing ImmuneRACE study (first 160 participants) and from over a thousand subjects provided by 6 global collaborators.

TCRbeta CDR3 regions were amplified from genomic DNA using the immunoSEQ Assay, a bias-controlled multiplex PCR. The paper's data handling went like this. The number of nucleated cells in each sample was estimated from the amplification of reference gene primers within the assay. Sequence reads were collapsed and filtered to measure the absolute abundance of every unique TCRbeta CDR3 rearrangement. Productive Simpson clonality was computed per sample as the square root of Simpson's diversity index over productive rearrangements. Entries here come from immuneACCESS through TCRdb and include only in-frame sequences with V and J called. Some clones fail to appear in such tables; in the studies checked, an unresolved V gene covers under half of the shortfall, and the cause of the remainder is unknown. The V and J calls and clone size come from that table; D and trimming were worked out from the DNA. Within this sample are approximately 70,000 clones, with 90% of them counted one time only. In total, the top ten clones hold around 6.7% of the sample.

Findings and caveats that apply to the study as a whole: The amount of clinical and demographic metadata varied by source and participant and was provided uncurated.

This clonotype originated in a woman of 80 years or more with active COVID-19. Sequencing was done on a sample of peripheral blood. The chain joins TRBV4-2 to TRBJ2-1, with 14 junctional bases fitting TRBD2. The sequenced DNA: TGTGCCAGCAGAGAAGGGACTAGCGGGAGTGTTGAGCAGTTCTTC. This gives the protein CASREGTSGSVEQFF.